The T cell receptor beta chain described here comes from a study of cytomegalovirus exposure and HLA in healthy donors. Study summary: The same platform used for the 666 first-cohort repertoires was also used for the 90 to 150 validation repertoires, as a later analysis reported.

Only in-frame clones appear in the TCRdb table, and some are missing; sequencing was by immunoSEQ multiplex PCR. The repertoire holds 90,000 to 110,000 clones, with about 85% as singletons. Findings and limits, study-wide: Through in vitro validation, three CMV-associated chains were shown to be specific for CMV antigens.

Trimming at V came to 0 bases and at J to 6 bases, leaving 10 bases not matched to a gene. The germline CDR1 and CDR2 sequences are KGHSH and LQKENI. CDR3 length equals 16 residues. In the case of this clone: Its antigen is not identified.

What was sequenced was PBMCs. This TCR was recovered from a woman aged 18-35 years in good health and CMV-seropositive. The chain recombines TRBV18 with TRBJ2-7, with 8 positions matching TRBD2. CDR3 nucleotide sequence: TGTGCCAGCTCACCACCTAGCGGGACTGCAAGAGGCGAGCAGTACTTC. The encoded protein is CASSPPSGTARGEQYF.